The rows below give T cell receptor beta chains drawn from one sample of a study of cytomegalovirus exposure and HLA in healthy donors. Clones were read by immunoSEQ multiplex PCR, and TCRdb kept only the in-frame ones, dropping some. Its clone listing holds 100,000 to 150,000 clones. Sequenced: PBMCs. The receptors stem from a man under 40 in good health and CMV-seronegative. Both conserved end residues are part of each CDR3. Fields, in order: V gene, J gene, D gene, CDR3 DNA, CDR3 protein. The D gene is left open where the match is weak.

v_call: TRBV6-1; j_call: TRBJ1-1; d_call: .; cdr3_nt: TGTGCCAGCAGTTCAGGCTTTTTGGACACTGAAGCTTTCTTT; cdr3_aa: CASSSGFLDTEAFF
v_call: TRBV6-1; j_call: TRBJ2-1; d_call: .; cdr3_nt: TGTGCCAGCAGTGTACAGGGTCCGGGCTATGAGCAGTTCTTC; cdr3_aa: CASSVQGPGYEQFF
v_call: TRBV7-9; j_call: TRBJ2-7; d_call: .; cdr3_nt: TGTGCCAGCAGCCTTAGCTCCTACGAGCAGTACTTC; cdr3_aa: CASSLSSYEQYF
v_call: TRBV5-4; j_call: TRBJ2-2; d_call: .; cdr3_nt: TGTGCCAGCAGCTTGGCCGGTGTGAACACCGGGGAGCTGTTTTTT; cdr3_aa: CASSLAGVNTGELFF
v_call: TRBV5-1; j_call: TRBJ2-1; d_call: .; cdr3_nt: TGCGCCAGCAGCTTCCCCAACAATGAGCAGTTCTTC; cdr3_aa: CASSFPNNEQFF
v_call: TRBV30; j_call: TRBJ2-1; d_call: TRBD2; cdr3_nt: TGTGCCTGGAGTTTTAGGACTAGCCCTACCTACAATGAGCAGTTCTTC; cdr3_aa: CAWSFRTSPTYNEQFF
v_call: TRBV7-2; j_call: TRBJ1-1; d_call: .; cdr3_nt: TGTGCCAGCAGCTTAGGGCAGGGGAGCCTCACGGTAGCTTTCTTT; cdr3_aa: CASSLGQGSLTVAFF
v_call: TRBV10-3; j_call: TRBJ2-7; d_call: .; cdr3_nt: TGTGCCATCAGTGAAAAACAGGCCTACGAGCAGTACTTC; cdr3_aa: CAISEKQAYEQYF
v_call: TRBV6-6; j_call: TRBJ2-7; d_call: .; cdr3_nt: TGTGCCAGCAGTTACACCGGGTACGAGCAGTACTTC; cdr3_aa: CASSYTGYEQYF
v_call: TRBV5-1; j_call: TRBJ2-7; d_call: TRBD1; cdr3_nt: TGCGCCAGCAGCTCCTCCCCCGGGACAGGTATCCACGAGCAGTACTTC; cdr3_aa: CASSSSPGTGIHEQYF